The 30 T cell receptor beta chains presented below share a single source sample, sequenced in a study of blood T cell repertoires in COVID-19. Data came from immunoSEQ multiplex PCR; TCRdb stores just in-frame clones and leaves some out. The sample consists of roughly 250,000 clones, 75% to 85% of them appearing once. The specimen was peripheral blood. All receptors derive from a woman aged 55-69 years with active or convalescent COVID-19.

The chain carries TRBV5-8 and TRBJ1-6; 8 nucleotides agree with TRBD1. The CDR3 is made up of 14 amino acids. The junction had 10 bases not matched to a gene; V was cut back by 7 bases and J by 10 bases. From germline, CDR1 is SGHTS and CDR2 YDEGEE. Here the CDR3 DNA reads TGTGCCAGCCGGGGACAGGTGGCGCGATCACCCCTCCACTTT. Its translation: CASRGQVARSPLHF.

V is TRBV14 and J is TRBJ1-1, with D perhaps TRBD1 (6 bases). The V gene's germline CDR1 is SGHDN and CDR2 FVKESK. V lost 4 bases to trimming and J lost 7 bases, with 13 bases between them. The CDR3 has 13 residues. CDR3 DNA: TGTGCCAGCAGCCGTCAGCTGGACAGTGAAGCTTTCTTT. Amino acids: CASSRQLDSEAFF.

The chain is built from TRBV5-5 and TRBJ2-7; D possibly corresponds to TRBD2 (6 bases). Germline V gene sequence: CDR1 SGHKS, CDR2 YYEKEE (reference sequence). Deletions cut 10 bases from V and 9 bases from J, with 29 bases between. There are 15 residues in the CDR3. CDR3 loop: CAPGEAFALSGGQYF. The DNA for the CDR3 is TGTGCCCCGGGGGAGGCCTTTGCCTTAAGTGGGGGGCAGTACTTC.

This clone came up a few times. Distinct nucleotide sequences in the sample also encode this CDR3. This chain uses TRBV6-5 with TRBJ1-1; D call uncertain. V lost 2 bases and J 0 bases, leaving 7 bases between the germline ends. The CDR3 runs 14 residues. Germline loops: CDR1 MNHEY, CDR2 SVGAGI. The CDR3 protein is CASSYGGVNTEAFF. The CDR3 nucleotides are TGTGCCAGCAGTTACGGCGGGGTGAACACTGAAGCTTTCTTT.

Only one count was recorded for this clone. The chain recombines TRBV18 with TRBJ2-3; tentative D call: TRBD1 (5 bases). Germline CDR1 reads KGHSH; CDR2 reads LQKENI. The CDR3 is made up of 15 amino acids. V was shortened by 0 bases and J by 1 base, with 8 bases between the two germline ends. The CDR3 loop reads CASSPPTARTDTQYF. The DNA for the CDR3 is TGTGCCAGCTCACCACCGACAGCGCGCACAGATACGCAGTATTTT.

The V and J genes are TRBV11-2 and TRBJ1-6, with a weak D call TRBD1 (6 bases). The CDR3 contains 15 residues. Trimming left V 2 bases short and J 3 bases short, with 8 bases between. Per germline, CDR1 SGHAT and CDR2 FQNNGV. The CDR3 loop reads CASSLTDSYNSPLHF. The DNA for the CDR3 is TGTGCCAGCAGCTTAACGGACAGCTATAATTCACCCCTCCACTTT.

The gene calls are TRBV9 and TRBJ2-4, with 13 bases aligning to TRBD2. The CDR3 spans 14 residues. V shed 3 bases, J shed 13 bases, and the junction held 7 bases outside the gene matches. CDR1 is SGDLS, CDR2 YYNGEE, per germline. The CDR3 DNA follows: TGTGCCAGCAGCGCCGTGACTAGCGGGGGGCTCCAGTACTTC. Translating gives CASSAVTSGGLQYF.

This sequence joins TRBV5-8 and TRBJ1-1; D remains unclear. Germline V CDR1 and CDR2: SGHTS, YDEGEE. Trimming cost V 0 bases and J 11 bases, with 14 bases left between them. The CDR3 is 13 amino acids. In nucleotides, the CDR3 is TGTGCCAGCAGCTTGGGCGGCGCACTGAACGCTTTCTTT. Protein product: CASSLGGALNAFF.

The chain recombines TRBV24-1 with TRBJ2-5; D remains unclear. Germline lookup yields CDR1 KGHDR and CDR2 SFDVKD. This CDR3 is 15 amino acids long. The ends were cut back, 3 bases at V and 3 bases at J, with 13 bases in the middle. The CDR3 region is CATSDPRVSKETQYF. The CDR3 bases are TGTGCCACCAGTGATCCCCGGGTTTCTAAAGAGACCCAGTACTTC.

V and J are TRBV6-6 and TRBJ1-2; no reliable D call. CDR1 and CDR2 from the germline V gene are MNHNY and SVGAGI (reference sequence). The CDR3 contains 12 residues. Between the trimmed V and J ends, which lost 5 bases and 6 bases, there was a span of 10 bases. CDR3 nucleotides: TGTGCCAGCAGTCCCCACAGAAATGGCTACACCTTC. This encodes CASSPHRNGYTF.

The CDR3 nucleotides read TGTGCCAGCAGTCCCCATGGTCAATCAGCCTACGAGCAGTACTTC. Protein: CASSPHGQSAYEQYF. V usage is TRBV27 and J usage is TRBJ2-7; D not certain. V dropped 5 bases and J dropped 2 bases, with 16 bases sitting between them. The CDR3 extends over 15 amino acids. CDR1 and CDR2 from the germline V gene are MNHEY and SMNVEV (reference sequence).

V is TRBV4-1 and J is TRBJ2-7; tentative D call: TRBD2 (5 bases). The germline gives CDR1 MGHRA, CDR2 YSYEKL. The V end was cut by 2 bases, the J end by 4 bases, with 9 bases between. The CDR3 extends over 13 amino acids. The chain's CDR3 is CASSQFGLYEQYF. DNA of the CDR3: TGCGCCAGCAGCCAATTCGGACTTTACGAGCAGTACTTC.

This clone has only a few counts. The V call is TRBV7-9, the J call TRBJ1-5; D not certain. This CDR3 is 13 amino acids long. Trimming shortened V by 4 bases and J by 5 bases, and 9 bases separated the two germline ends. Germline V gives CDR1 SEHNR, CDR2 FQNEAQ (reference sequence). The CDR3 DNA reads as TGTGCCAGCAGCTGGGAGGTAGATCAGCCCCAGCATTTT. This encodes CASSWEVDQPQHF.

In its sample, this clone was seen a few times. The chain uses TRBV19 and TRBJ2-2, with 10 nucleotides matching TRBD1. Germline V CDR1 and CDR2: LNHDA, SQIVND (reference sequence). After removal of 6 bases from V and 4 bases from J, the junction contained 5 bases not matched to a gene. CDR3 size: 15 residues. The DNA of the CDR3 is TGTGCCAGTAGCCCCGGGACAGGGGCCACCGGGGAGCTGTTTTTT. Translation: CASSPGTGATGELFF.

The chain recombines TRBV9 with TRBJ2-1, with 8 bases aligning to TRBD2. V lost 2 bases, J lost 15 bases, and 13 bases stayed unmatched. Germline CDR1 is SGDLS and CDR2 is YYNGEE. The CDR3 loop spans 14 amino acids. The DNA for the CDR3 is TGTGCCAGCAGCGTTAGTGTCACGGGGGGGCGGCGGTTCTTC. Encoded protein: CASSVSVTGGRRFF.

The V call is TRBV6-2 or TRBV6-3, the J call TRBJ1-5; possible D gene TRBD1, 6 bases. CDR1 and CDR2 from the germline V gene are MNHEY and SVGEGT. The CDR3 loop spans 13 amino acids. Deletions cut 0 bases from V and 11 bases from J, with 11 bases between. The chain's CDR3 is CASSYSDQGSQHF. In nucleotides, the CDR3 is TGTGCCAGCAGTTACTCCGACCAGGGGTCCCAGCATTTT.

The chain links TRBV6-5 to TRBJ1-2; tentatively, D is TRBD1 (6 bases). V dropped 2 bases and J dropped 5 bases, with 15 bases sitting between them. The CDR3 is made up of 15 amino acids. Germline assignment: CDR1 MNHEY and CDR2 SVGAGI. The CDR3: CASSYRQVSSYGYTF. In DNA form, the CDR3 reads TGTGCCAGCAGTTACAGACAGGTTTCGTCGTATGGCTACACCTTC.

CDR3 residues: CASRDRVSEAFF. In DNA, the CDR3 is TGTGCCAGTAGAGACAGGGTTTCTGAAGCTTTCTTT. The chain combines TRBV19 with TRBJ1-1; the match to TRBD1 covers 7 bases. Germline V CDR1 and CDR2: LNHDA, SQIVND (reference sequence). This CDR3 region has 12 residues. V lost 6 bases, J lost 6 bases, and 4 bases stayed unmatched.

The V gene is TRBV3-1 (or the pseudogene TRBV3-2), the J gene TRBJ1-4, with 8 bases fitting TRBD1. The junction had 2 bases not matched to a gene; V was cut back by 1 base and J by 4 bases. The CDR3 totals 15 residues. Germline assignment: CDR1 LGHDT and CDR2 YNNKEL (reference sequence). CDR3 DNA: TGTGCCAGCAGCCAAGGGACAGGGCTTAATGAAAAACTGTTTTTT. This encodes CASSQGTGLNEKLFF.

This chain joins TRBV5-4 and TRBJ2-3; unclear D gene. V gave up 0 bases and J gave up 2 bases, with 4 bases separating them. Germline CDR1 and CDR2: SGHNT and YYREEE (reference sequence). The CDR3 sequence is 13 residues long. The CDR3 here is CASSLVATDTQYF. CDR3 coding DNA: TGTGCCAGCAGCTTGGTGGCCACAGATACGCAGTATTTT. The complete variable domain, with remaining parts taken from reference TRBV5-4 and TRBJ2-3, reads ETGVTQSPTHLIKTRGQQVTLRCSSQSGHNTVSWYQQALGQGPQFIFQYYREEENGRGNFPPRFSGLQFPNYSSELNVNALELDDSALYLCASSLVATDTQYFGPGTRLTVL.

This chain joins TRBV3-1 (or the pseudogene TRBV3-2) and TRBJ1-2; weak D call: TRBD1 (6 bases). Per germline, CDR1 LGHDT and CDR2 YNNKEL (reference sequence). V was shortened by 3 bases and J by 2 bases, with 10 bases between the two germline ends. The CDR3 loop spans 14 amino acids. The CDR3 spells CASSHNGQNYGYTF. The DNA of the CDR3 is TGTGCCAGCAGCCACAATGGACAGAACTATGGCTACACCTTC.

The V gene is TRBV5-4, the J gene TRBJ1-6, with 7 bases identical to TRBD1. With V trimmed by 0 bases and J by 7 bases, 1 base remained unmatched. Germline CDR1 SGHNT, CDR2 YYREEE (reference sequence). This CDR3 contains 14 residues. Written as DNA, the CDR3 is TGTGCCAGCAGCTTGGACAGGGGAAATTCACCCCTCCACTTT. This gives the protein CASSLDRGNSPLHF.

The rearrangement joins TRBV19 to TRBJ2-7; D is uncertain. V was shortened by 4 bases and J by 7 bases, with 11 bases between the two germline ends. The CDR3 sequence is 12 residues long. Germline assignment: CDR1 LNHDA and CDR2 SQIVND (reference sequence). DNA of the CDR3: TGTGCCAGTAGTACCTCAGGAAGGGAGCAGTACTTC. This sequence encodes CASSTSGREQYF.

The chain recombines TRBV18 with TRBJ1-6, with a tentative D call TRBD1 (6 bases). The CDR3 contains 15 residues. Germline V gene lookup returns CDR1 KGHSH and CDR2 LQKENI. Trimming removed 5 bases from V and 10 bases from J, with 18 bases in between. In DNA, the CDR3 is TGTGCCAGCTCATCAAAGGGACACGAATTATCACCCCTCCACTTT. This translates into CASSSKGHELSPLHF.

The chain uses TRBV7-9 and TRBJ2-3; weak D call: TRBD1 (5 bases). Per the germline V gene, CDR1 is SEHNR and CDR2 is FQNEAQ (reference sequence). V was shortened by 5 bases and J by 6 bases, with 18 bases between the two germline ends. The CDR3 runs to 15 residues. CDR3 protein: CASSPTPRGSDTQYF. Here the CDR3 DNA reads TGTGCCAGCAGCCCCACCCCAAGGGGAAGTGATACGCAGTATTTT.

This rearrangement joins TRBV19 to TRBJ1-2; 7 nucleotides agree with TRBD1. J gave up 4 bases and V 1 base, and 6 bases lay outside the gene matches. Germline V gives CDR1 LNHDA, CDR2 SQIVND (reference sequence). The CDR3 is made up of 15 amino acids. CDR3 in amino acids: CASSIVKGGGYGYTF. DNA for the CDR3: TGTGCCAGTAGTATAGTCAAAGGGGGCGGCTATGGCTACACCTTC.

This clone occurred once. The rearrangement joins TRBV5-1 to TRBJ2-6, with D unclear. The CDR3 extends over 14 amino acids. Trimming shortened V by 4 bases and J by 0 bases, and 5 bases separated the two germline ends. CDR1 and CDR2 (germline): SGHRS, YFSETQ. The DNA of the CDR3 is TGCGCCAGCAGCCCGAGCTCTGGGGCCAACGTCCTGACTTTC. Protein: CASSPSSGANVLTF. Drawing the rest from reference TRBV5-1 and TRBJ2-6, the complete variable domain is KAGVTQTPRYLIKTRGQQVTLSCSPISGHRSVSWYQQTPGQGLQFLFEYFSETQRNKGNFPGRFSGRQFSNSRSEMNVSTLELGDSALYLCASSPSSGANVLTFGAGSRLTVL.

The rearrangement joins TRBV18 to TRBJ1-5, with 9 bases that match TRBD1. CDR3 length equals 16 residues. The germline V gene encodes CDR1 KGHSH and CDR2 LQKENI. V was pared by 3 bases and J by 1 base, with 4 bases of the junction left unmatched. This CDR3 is CASSPQQGASNQPQHF. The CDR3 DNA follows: TGTGCCAGCTCACCTCAACAGGGGGCAAGCAATCAGCCCCAGCATTTT.

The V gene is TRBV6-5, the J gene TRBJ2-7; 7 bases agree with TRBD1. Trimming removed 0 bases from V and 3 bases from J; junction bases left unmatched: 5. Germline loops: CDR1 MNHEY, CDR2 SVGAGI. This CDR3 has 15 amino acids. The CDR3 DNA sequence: TGTGCCAGCAGTTACTCTAGGGACAGAGACTACGAGCAGTACTTC. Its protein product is CASSYSRDRDYEQYF.

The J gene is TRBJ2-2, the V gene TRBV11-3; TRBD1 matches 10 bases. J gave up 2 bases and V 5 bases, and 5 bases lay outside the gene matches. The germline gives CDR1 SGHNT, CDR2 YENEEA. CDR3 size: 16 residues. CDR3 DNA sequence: TGTGCCAGCAGCAGGGGACAGGGGTTTAACACCGGGGAGCTGTTTTTT. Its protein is CASSRGQGFNTGELFF.